The rows below give T cell receptor beta chains drawn from one sample of a study of control samples from healthy donors and cancer patients. Measured with immunoSEQ multiplex PCR; TCRdb has only the in-frame clones, and not every one. The table lists roughly 51,000 clones, about nine tenths of them singletons. The sample was PBMCs. The receptors here all came from a man aged 35-49 years with colorectal cancer. Both conserved end residues are part of each CDR3. A D gene is named only where the DNA matches it firmly.

>TRBD1|TRBV7-3|13
CASSATGSRELFF
>-|TRBV18|13
CASSPTTAYEQYF
>-|TRBV7-9|15
CASSEYGRSNAEAFF
>-|TRBV30|13
CAWSVARTGELFF
>-|TRBV30|13
CAWSVLPNTEAFF
>-|TRBV4-3|13
CASSQDGAQPQHF
>-|TRBV6-2/TRBV6-3|15
CASSPQGWGNQPQHF
>TRBD2|TRBV27|15
CASSWTSGRGHEQFF
>-|TRBV11-2|12
CASSLREKEQFF
>TRBD1|TRBV6-2/TRBV6-3|14
CASSYGQGWYGYTF
>-|TRBV4-1|15
CASSQRQHLNTEAFF
>-|TRBV24-1|16
CATSDPGTRGTDTQYF
>TRBD1|TRBV18|16
CASSPTGDRTNTEAFF
>TRBD2|TRBV5-4|15
CASSLGGLAENEQFF
>TRBD2|TRBV7-6|19
CASSQHGGSSSGRAYEQYF
>-|TRBV27|16
CASSSRVFRGRNEQYF
>TRBD1|TRBV11-2|16
CASSLDSTGGITEAFF
>TRBD2|TRBV2|16
CASRRGTSGSSYEQYF
>TRBD2|TRBV7-3|17
CASSLTGTSGTYNEQFF
>TRBD1|TRBV15|16
CATSSRDRVSNQPQHF
>TRBD2|TRBV5-6|15
CASSLGLAGHYEQYF
>TRBD2|TRBV9|13
CASSWREGVEQYF
>-|TRBV4-1|15
CASSQEMGWAYEQYF
>-|TRBV5-1|15
CASSLRTGRGDTIYF
>-|TRBV6-2/TRBV6-3|19
CASSYNGISGPGTYNEQFF
>-|TRBV19|15
CATSDRGVERQPQHF
>TRBD2|TRBV27|15
CASSFIAGGYNEQFF
>TRBD2|TRBV4-1|16
CASSRPGLAVYNEQFF
>-|TRBV9|11
CAPMVDSPLHF
>TRBD2|TRBV4-2|16
CASSQVRLAVADTQYF
>TRBD1|TRBV27|13
CASSPDRVFGYTF
>-|TRBV24-1|14
CATSDPRGGLTQYF
>-|TRBV5-1|14
CASSLTVGNYGYTF
>-|TRBV19|15
CASSSGGAVTDTQYF
>-|TRBV28|15
CASSSDPWAVYGYTF
>-|TRBV6-5|14
CASRGAGARQPQHF
>-|TRBV3-1/TRBV3-2|13
CASSRGSPYEQYF
>TRBD1|TRBV5-6|16
CASSLLDRGMNTEAFF
>-|TRBV11-3|16
CASSLPGAISYNEQFF
>-|TRBV18|12
CASSQIINEQFF